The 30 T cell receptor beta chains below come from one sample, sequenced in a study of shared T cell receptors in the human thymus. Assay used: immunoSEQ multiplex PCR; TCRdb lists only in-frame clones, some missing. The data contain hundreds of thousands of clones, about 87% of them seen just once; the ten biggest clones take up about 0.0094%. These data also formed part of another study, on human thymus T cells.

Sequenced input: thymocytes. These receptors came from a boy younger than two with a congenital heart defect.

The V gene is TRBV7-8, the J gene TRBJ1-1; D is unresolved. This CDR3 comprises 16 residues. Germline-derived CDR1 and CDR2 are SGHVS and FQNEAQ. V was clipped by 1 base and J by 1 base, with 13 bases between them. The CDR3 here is CASSLVLRLPNTEAFF. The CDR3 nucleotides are TGTGCCAGCAGCTTAGTTTTGAGACTCCCGAACACTGAAGCTTTCTTT.

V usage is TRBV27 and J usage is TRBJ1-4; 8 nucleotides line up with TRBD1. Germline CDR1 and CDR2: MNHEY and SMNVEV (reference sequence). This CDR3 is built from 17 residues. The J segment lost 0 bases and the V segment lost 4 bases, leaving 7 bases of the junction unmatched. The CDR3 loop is CASSSRDRRATNEKLFF. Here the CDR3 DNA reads TGTGCCAGCAGTTCCCGGGACAGGAGGGCAACTAATGAAAAACTGTTTTTT.

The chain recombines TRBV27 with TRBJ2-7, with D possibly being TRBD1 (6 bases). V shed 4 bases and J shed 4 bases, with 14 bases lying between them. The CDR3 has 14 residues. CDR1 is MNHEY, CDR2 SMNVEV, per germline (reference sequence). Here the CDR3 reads CASSCQQGDYEQYF. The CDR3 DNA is TGTGCCAGCAGTTGTCAACAGGGCGATTACGAGCAGTACTTC.

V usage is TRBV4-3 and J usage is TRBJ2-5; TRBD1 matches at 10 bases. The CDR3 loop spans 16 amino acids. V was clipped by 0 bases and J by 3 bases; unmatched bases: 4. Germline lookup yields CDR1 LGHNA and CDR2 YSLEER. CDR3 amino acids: CASSQDSGTGEETQYF. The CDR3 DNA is TGCGCCAGCAGCCAAGATAGCGGGACAGGGGAAGAGACCCAGTACTTC.

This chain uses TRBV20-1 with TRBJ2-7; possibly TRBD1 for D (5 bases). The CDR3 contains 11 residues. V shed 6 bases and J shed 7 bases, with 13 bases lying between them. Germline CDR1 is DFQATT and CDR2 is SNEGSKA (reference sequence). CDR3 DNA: TGCAGTGCACACTCAGGGTTAGAGCAGTACTTC. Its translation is CSAHSGLEQYF.

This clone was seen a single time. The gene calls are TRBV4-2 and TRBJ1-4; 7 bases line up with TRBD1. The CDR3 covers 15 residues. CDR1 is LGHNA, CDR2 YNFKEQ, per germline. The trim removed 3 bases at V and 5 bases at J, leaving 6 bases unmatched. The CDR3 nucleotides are TGTGCCAGCAGCCATAGAACAGGGGACAATGAAAAACTGTTTTTT. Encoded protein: CASSHRTGDNEKLFF.

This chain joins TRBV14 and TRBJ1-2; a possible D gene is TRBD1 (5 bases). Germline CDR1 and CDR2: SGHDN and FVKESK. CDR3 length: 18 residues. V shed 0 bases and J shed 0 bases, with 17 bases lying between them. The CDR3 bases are TGTGCCAGCAGCCAAGAGGGGCCAGGCGTACTCTCTAACTATGGCTACACCTTC. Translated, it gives CASSQEGPGVLSNYGYTF. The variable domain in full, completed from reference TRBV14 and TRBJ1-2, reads EAGVTQFPSHSVIEKGQTVTLRCDPISGHDNLYWYRRVMGKEIKFLLHFVKESKQDESGMPNNRFLAERTGGTYSTLKVQPAELEDSGVYFCASSQEGPGVLSNYGYTFGSGTRLTVV.

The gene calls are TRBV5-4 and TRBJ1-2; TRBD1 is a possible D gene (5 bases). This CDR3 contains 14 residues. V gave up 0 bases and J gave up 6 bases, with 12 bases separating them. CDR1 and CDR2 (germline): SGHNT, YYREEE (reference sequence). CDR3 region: CASSLAGGSDGYTF. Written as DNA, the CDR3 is TGTGCCAGCAGCTTGGCCGGGGGTTCTGATGGCTACACCTTC.

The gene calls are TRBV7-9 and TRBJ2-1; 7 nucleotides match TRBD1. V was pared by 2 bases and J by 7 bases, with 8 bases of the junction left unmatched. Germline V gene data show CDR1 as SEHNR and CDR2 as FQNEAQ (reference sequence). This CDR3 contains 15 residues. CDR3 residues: CASSLKQGVTNEQFF. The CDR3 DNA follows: TGTGCCAGCAGCTTAAAGCAGGGGGTAACGAATGAGCAGTTCTTC.

CDR3 region: CASSLEGREGSQYF. CDR3 sequence (DNA): TGTGCCAGCAGCTTAGAAGGGCGGGAAGGGTCCCAGTACTTC. The chain employs TRBV7-9 and TRBJ2-5, with D tentatively TRBD2 (6 bases). Trimming removed 1 base from V and 9 bases from J, with 15 bases in between. The CDR3 covers 14 residues. Per germline, CDR1 SEHNR and CDR2 FQNEAQ (reference sequence).

The CDR3 bases are TGTGCCAGCAGTCGATCGGACAGAACCTACGAGCAGTACTTC. This codes for CASSRSDRTYEQYF. V is TRBV6-1 and J is TRBJ2-7; tentative D call: TRBD1 (6 bases). Per germline, CDR1 MNHNS and CDR2 SASEGT. The length of the CDR3 is 14 residues. The germline V and J ends were trimmed by 5 bases and 2 bases, with 13 bases remaining between them.

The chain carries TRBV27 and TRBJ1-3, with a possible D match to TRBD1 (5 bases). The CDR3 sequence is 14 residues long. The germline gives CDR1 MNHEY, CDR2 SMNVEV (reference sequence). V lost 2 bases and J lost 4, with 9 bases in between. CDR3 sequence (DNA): TGTGCCAGCAGTTTAGTCCAGGGAGGAAACACCATATATTTT. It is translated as CASSLVQGGNTIYF.

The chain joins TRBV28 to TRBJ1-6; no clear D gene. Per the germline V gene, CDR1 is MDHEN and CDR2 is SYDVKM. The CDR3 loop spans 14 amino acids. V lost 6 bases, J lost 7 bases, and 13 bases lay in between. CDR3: CASRRTERNSPLHF. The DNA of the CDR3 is TGTGCCAGCAGGCGGACGGAGCGGAATTCACCCCTCCACTTT.

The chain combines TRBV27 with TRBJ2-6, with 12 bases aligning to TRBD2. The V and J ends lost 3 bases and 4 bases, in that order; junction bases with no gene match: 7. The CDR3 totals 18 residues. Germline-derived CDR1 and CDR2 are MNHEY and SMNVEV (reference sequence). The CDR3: CASSFLAGGPGGANVLTF. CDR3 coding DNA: TGTGCCAGCAGTTTCCTAGCGGGAGGGCCGGGGGGGGCCAACGTCCTGACTTTC.

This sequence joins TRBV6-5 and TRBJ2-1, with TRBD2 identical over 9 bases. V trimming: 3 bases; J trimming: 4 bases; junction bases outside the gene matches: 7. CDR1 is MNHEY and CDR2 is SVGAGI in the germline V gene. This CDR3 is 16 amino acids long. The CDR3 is CASSYGGGALYNEQFF. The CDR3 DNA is TGTGCCAGCAGTTATGGCGGGGGGGCATTGTACAATGAGCAGTTCTTC.

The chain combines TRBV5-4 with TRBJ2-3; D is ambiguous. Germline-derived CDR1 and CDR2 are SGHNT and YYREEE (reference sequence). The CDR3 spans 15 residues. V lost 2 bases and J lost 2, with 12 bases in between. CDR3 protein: CASSFFGAFTDTQYF. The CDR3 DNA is TGTGCCAGCAGCTTTTTCGGAGCTTTCACAGATACGCAGTATTTT.

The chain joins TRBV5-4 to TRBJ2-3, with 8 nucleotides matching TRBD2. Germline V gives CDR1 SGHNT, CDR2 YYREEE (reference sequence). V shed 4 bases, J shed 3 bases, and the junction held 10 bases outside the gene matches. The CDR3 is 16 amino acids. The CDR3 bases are TGTGCCAGCAGCGTGGATTTTGGACTAGCAACAGATACGCAGTATTTT. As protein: CASSVDFGLATDTQYF.

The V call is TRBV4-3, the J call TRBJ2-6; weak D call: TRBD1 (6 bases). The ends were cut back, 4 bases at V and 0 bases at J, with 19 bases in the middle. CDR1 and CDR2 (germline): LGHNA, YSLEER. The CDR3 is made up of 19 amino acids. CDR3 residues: CASSLRWKGESSGANVLTF. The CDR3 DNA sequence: TGCGCCAGCAGCCTCAGATGGAAGGGGGAAAGCTCTGGGGCCAACGTCCTGACTTTC.

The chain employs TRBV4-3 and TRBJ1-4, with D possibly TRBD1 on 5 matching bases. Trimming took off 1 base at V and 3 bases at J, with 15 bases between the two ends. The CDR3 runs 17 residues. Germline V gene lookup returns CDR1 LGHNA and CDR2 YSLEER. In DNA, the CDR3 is TGCGCCAGCAGCCAAGGGAATCAGGGTCCGGCTAATGAAAAACTGTTTTTT. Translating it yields CASSQGNQGPANEKLFF.

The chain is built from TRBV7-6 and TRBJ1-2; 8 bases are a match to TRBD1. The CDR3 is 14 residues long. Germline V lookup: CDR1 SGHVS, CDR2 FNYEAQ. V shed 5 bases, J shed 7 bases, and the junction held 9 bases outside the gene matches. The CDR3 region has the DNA TGTGCCAGCAGCACCAGGACAGGGTTCGGTGGCTACACCTTC. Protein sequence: CASSTRTGFGGYTF.

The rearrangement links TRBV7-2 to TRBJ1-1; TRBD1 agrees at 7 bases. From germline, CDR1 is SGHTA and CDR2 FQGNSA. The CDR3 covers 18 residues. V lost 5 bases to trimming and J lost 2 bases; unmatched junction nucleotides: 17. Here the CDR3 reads CASSRPKGRQGPNTEAFF. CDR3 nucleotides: TGTGCCAGCAGCCGCCCAAAAGGCCGACAGGGACCCAACACTGAAGCTTTCTTT. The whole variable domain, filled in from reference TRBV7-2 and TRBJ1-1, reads GAGVSQSPSNKVTEKGKDVELRCDPISGHTALYWYRQSLGQGLEFLIYFQGNSAPDKSGLPSDRFSAERTGGSVSTLTIQRTQQEDSAVYLCASSRPKGRQGPNTEAFFGQGTRLTVV.

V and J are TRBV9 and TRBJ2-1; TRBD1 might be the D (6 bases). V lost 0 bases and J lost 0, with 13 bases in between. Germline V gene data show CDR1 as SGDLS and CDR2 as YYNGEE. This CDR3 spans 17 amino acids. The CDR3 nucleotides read TGTGCCAGCAGCGTAGCTATTGTGGGGGCCTCCTACAATGAGCAGTTCTTC. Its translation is CASSVAIVGASYNEQFF.

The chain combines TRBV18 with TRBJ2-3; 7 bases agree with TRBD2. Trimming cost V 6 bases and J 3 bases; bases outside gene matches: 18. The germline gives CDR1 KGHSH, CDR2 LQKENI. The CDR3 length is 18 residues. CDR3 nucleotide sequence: TGTGCCAGCTCGTTTCCCTTACTAGCGCCTAATCCGACAGATACGCAGTATTTT. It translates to CASSFPLLAPNPTDTQYF.

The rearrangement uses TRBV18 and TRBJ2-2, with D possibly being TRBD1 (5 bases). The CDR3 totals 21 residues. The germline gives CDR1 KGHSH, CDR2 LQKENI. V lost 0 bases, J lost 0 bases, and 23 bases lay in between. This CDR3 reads CASSPPKPERGRTANTGELFF. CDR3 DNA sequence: TGTGCCAGCTCACCACCTAAGCCTGAAAGGGGCAGGACCGCGAACACCGGGGAGCTGTTTTTT.

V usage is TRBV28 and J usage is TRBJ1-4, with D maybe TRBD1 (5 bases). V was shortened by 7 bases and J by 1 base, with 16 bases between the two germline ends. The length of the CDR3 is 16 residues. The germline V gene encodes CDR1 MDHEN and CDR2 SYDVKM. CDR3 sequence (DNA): TGTGCCAGCATCATGACTCGACAGCAAACTAATGAAAAACTGTTTTTT. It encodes CASIMTRQQTNEKLFF.

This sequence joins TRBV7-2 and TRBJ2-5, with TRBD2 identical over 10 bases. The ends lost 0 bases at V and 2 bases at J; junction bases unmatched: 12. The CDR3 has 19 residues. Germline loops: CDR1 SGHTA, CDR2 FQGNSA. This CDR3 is CASSLAGSSGRGRQETQYF. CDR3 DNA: TGTGCCAGCAGCTTAGCGGGATCTAGCGGGAGAGGGCGGCAAGAGACCCAGTACTTC.

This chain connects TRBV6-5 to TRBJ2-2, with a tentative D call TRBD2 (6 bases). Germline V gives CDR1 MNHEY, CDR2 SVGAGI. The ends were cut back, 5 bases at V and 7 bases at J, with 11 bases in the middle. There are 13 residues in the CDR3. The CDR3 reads CASSRGLDGELFF. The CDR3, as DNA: TGTGCCAGCAGTAGGGGACTGGACGGGGAGCTGTTTTTT.

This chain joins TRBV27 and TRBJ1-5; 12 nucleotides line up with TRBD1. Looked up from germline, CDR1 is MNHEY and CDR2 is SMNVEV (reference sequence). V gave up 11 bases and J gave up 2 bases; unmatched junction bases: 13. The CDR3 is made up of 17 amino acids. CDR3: CAVQPGQGADGNQPQHF. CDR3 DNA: TGTGCCGTACAGCCGGGACAGGGGGCGGATGGCAATCAGCCCCAGCATTTT.

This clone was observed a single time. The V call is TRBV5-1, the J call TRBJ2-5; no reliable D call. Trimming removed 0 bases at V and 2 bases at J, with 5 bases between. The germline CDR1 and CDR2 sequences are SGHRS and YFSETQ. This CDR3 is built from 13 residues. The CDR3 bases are TGCGCCAGCAGCTTGGCCCTACAAGAGACCCAGTACTTC. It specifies CASSLALQETQYF.

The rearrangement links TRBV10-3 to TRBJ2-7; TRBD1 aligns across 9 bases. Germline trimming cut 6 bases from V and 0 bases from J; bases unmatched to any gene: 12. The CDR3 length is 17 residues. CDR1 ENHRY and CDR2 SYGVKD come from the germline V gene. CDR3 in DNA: TGTGCCATCAGACAACCGGGACAGGGAGAGAACTCCTACGAGCAGTACTTC. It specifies CAIRQPGQGENSYEQYF.